Each of the 9 T cell receptor beta chains below was sequenced from the same sample in a study of early stage breast cancer tumors. TCRdb's copy holds only in-frame clones and misses some; the assay was immunoSEQ multiplex PCR. The sample has almost 55,000 clones; about 90% are singletons. The sample taken for sequencing was blood. These receptors all stem from a person aged 65 to 85 with breast cancer.

The genes are TRBV5-4 and TRBJ2-5; 8 bases agree with TRBD2. V was pared by 2 bases and J by 4 bases, with 7 bases of the junction left unmatched. From germline, CDR1 is SGHNT and CDR2 YYREEE (reference sequence). CDR3 length: 15 amino acids. The CDR3 bases are TGTGCCAGCAGCTTAATGACCGGGGGGGTAGAGACCCAGTACTTC. Protein product: CASSLMTGGVETQYF.

CDR3 bases: TGTGCCAGCAGGACGGGACAGTCTCATGGAAACACCATATATTTT. Translating it yields CASRTGQSHGNTIYF. The genes are TRBV6-5 and TRBJ1-3, with 7 bases aligning to TRBD1. The CDR3 has 15 amino acids. In germline, CDR1 is MNHEY, CDR2 SVGAGI. V was pared by 6 bases and J by 3 bases, with 8 bases of the junction left unmatched.

This rearrangement joins TRBV4-1 to TRBJ2-1, with D unresolved. CDR3 length: 16 residues. Looked up from germline, CDR1 is MGHRA and CDR2 is YSYEKL. V was cut by 4 bases and J by 2 bases, with 15 bases left in between. In nucleotides, the CDR3 is TGCGCCAGCAGCCGATTAGATATGCTAGCCTACAATGAGCAGTTCTTC. It encodes CASSRLDMLAYNEQFF.

The chain recombines TRBV30 with TRBJ2-7, with 10 positions matching TRBD1. The V gene end was trimmed by 3 bases and the J gene end by 6 bases; junction bases not matched to a gene: 8. CDR3 length equals 14 residues. The germline gives CDR1 GTSNPN, CDR2 SVGIG (reference sequence). The CDR3 coding sequence is TGTGCCTGGAGGTTGGGGACAGGGGTGGGCGAGCAGTACTTC. Residues: CAWRLGTGVGEQYF. Combining the CDR3 with reference TRBV30 and TRBJ2-7 gives the whole variable domain SQTIHQWPATLVQPVGSPLSLECTVEGTSNPNLYWYRQAAGRGLQLLFYSVGIGQISSEVPQNLSASRPQDRQFILSSKKLLLSDSGFYLCAWRLGTGVGEQYFGPGTRLTVT.

J is TRBJ1-5 and V is TRBV7-2; D gene unclear. The V end was cut by 1 base, the J end by 9 bases, with 7 bases between. CDR1 SGHTA and CDR2 FQGNSA come from the germline V gene. The CDR3 is 12 amino acids. CDR3 nucleotide sequence: TGTGCCAGCAGCTTAGAGTACGGGCCCCAGCATTTT. As protein: CASSLEYGPQHF.

This chain links TRBV19 with TRBJ2-7; 9 positions agree with TRBD1. V was pared by 5 bases and J by 5 bases, with 4 bases of the junction left unmatched. Germline lookup yields CDR1 LNHDA and CDR2 SQIVND (reference sequence). This CDR3 is 13 amino acids long. The CDR3 DNA is TGTGCCAGTAGTTTACAGGGGGCTGACGAGCAGTACTTC. This codes for CASSLQGADEQYF.

This clone has only one observation. The V and J genes are TRBV7-2 and TRBJ1-6, with TRBD1 as a possible D gene (5 bases). The CDR3 extends over 15 amino acids. Germline CDR1 is SGHTA and CDR2 is FQGNSA. Trimming shortened V by 1 base and J by 7 bases, and 11 bases separated the two germline ends. The CDR3 coding sequence is TGTGCCAGCAGCTTAGGGGGGGGTGAGAATTCACCCCTCCACTTT. It specifies CASSLGGGENSPLHF.

The V gene is TRBV4-3, the J gene TRBJ2-2, with D hard to call. Germline V gives CDR1 LGHNA, CDR2 YSLEER. The V and J ends lost 4 bases and 5 bases respectively, with 17 bases between them. The CDR3 is 16 residues long. The CDR3 coding sequence is TGCGCCAGCAGCCGAGAATCTCAGGTCCCGACCGGGGAGCTGTTTTTT. Its protein product is CASSRESQVPTGELFF.

The V gene is TRBV9, the J gene TRBJ1-1; 9 positions agree with TRBD1. CDR3 length equals 15 residues. CDR1 is SGDLS, CDR2 YYNGEE, per germline. V lost 3 bases and J lost 3; bases outside the gene matches: 6. The CDR3 DNA sequence: TGTGCCAGCAGCGAGACAGGGGGAACCTACACTGAAGCTTTCTTT. This gives the protein CASSETGGTYTEAFF.